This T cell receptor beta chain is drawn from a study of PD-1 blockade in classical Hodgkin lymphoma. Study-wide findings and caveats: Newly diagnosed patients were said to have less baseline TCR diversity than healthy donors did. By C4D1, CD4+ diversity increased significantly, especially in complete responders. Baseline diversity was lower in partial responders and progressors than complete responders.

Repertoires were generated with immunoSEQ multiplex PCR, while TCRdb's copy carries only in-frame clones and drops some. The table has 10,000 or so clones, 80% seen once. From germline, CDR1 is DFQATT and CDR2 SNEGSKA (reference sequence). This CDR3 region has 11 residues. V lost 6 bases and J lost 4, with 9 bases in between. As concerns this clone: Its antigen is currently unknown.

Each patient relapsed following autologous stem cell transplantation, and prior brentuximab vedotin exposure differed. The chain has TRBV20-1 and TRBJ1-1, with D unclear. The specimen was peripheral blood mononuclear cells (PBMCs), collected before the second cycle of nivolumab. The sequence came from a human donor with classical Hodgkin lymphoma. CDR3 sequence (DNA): TGCAGTGCCCATGAAGGCACTGAAGCTTTCTTT. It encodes CSAHEGTEAFF.